A single sample gave rise to the 17 T cell receptor beta chains below, sequenced in a study of CD8 T cells in Susac syndrome. Random hexamers primed reverse transcription of about 0.45 to 1 ug RNA. TCRdb redid the calling of the immunoSEQ multiplex PCR reads with MiXCR, one entry per CDR3 protein. Among 200,000 or so distinct CDR3 sequences, roughly 95% were seen once, and the ten largest hold roughly 0.094%. The sample taken for sequencing was CD4+ T cells from PBMCs. The receptors here all came from a human donor with multiple sclerosis.

This clonotype was counted once. This sequence joins TRBV20-1 and TRBJ2-3, with 9 bases matching TRBD2. The CDR3 is made up of 14 amino acids. Germline-derived CDR1 and CDR2 are DFQATT and SNEGSKA (reference sequence). Trimming took 5 bases from V and 2 from J; bases not matched to a gene: 5. The CDR3 is CSALGGRVTDTQYF. In nucleotides, the CDR3 is TGCAGTGCTTTAGGCGGGAGGGTCACAGATACGCAGTATTTT.

The chain is built from TRBV23-1 and TRBJ2-6, with 8 nucleotides matching TRBD2. TRBV23-1 has ORF status, its function being uncertain. The CDR3 is made up of 19 amino acids. After removal of 0 bases from V and 2 bases from J, the junction contained 9 bases not matched to a gene. CDR3 sequence (DNA): TGCGCCAGCAGTCAATCACGGGAGGGCCCAGAGCCTGGGGCCAACGTCCTGACTTTC. Translating it yields CASSQSREGPEPGANVLTF.

The J gene is TRBJ1-2, the V gene TRBV5-1; D perhaps matches TRBD1 (5 bases). The CDR3 runs 12 residues. CDR1 is SGHRS, CDR2 YFSETQ, per germline. Trimming took 2 bases from V and 8 from J, leaving 10 bases between them. CDR3 nucleotide sequence: TGCGCCAGCAGCTTACAGGAAGGAGGCTACACCTTC. It specifies CASSLQEGGYTF.

The V call is TRBV10-3, the J call TRBJ2-1, with a weak D call TRBD2 (6 bases). CDR1 is ENHRY, CDR2 SYGVKD, per germline. The V end lost 8 bases, the J end lost 6 bases, and 17 bases lay between the germline ends. This CDR3 is 14 amino acids long. The CDR3 loop is CAILKAGTLNEQFF. For the CDR3, the DNA is TGTGCCATCCTAAAGGCCGGGACTCTCAATGAGCAGTTCTTC.

This clonotype was seen a single time. V gene TRBV10-3 combines with J gene TRBJ2-7; D not resolved. The germline V and J ends were trimmed by 4 bases and 0 bases, with 4 bases remaining between them. This CDR3 is 12 amino acids long. CDR1 and CDR2 from the germline V gene are ENHRY and SYGVKD. CDR3 DNA: TGTGCCATCAGTGGCAACTCCTACGAGCAGTACTTC. Translated: CAISGNSYEQYF.

The V call is TRBV6-5, the J call TRBJ2-7, with 7 bases matching TRBD1. In germline, CDR1 is MNHEY, CDR2 SVGAGI. This CDR3 has 12 amino acids. The V segment lost 2 bases and the J segment 6 bases; nucleotides outside the gene matches: 1. The CDR3 sequence: CASSYRGLEQYF. CDR3 bases: TGTGCCAGCAGTTACAGGGGGCTCGAGCAGTACTTC.

The genes are TRBV20-1 and TRBJ2-7, with D unresolved. The CDR3 loop spans 13 amino acids. CDR1 and CDR2 from the germline V gene are DFQATT and SNEGSKA (reference sequence). The ends were cut back, 6 bases at V and 0 bases at J, with 12 bases in the middle. CDR3 residues: CSAEVPSSYEQYF. CDR3 coding DNA: TGCAGTGCGGAAGTTCCAAGCTCCTACGAGCAGTACTTC.

V is TRBV24-1 and J is TRBJ1-5, with 11 bases fitting TRBD1. Germline CDR1 is KGHDR and CDR2 is SFDVKD. This CDR3 has 13 amino acids. J lost 11 bases, V lost 9 bases, and 8 bases had no gene match. As DNA, the CDR3 is TGTGCCACCCGCAGGGACAGGGGGTCGGCCCAGCATTTT. It codes for CATRRDRGSAQHF.

The genes are TRBV30 and TRBJ2-1; 10 bases agree with TRBD2. Trimming removed 3 bases from V and 4 bases from J; junction bases left unmatched: 6. CDR1 is GTSNPN and CDR2 is SVGIG in the germline V gene (reference sequence). This CDR3 contains 15 residues. CDR3 coding DNA: TGTGCCTGGAGCCCGGGACTAGCGCCTTACAATGAGCAGTTCTTC. Translating it yields CAWSPGLAPYNEQFF.

This chain uses TRBV7-2 with TRBJ2-3, with 12 bases aligning to TRBD2. Germline CDR1 is SGHTA and CDR2 is FQGNSA. The CDR3 is 17 residues long. V shed 0 bases and J 3 bases; nucleotides not matched to a gene: 4. The CDR3 DNA reads TGTGCCAGCAGCTTAGCTCCTAGCGGGAGGGCAACAGATACGCAGTATTTT. The encoded protein is CASSLAPSGRATDTQYF.

The chain is built from TRBV24-1 and TRBJ1-6, with D maybe TRBD1 (6 bases). V was trimmed by 0 bases and J by 2 bases, leaving 10 bases between them. Germline CDR1 KGHDR, CDR2 SFDVKD. This CDR3 has 17 amino acids. The CDR3 here is CATSDLGRDTYNSPLHF. The CDR3 DNA sequence: TGTGCCACCAGTGATTTGGGCCGGGACACCTATAATTCACCCCTCCACTTT.

The rearrangement uses TRBV12-3 or TRBV12-4 and TRBJ2-7; D might be TRBD1 or TRBD2, each matching 5 bases. The V gene lost 3 bases and the J gene lost 5 bases, with 8 bases spanning the gap. The CDR3 consists of 12 residues. The CDR3 sequence is CASSLGVHEQYF. The DNA for the CDR3 is TGTGCCAGCAGTTTGGGGGTTCACGAGCAGTACTTC.

The chain employs TRBV12-3 or TRBV12-4 and TRBJ2-3; the match to TRBD1 covers 8 bases. V trimming: 5 bases; J trimming: 6 bases; junction bases outside the gene matches: 10. The CDR3 is 15 residues long. The CDR3 here is CASSPTGGRMDTQYF. The DNA for the CDR3 is TGTGCCAGCAGTCCAACAGGGGGGAGGATGGATACGCAGTATTTT.

The V gene is TRBV15, the J gene TRBJ2-7; 8 positions match TRBD1. The germline CDR1 and CDR2 sequences are LNHNV and YYDKDF (reference sequence). CDR3 length equals 16 residues. Unmatched junction bases numbered 8, after V lost 3 bases and J lost 1 base. The CDR3, as DNA: TGTGCCACCAGCAGCTTCCAGGGGGCGATGTCCTACGAGCAGTACTTC. Translating it yields CATSSFQGAMSYEQYF.

Regarding this clonotype: Likely a read error: the CDR3 ends without its conserved phenylalanine or tryptophan. The limits of the CDR3 on the DNA are not certain, so only TCRdb's listed CDR3 is given. The chain carries TRBV5-4 and TRBJ1-2. From germline, CDR1 is SGHNT and CDR2 YYREEE (reference sequence). The CDR3 spans 12 residues, counting both ends. The CDR3 loop is CASSLPNGPGLL.

The genes are TRBV27 and TRBJ2-1; D possibly corresponds to TRBD1 (5 bases). From germline, CDR1 is MNHEY and CDR2 SMNVEV (reference sequence). V was shortened by 5 bases and J by 8 bases, with 19 bases between the two germline ends. CDR3 size: 15 residues. The CDR3 DNA reads TGTGCCAGCAGTCTCTTGGGCCTTTGGGGCTATGAGCAGTTCTTC. It codes for CASSLLGLWGYEQFF.

The rearrangement links TRBV5-1 to TRBJ2-7; possible D gene TRBD1, 6 bases. Trimming removed 0 bases at V and 10 bases at J, with 14 bases between. The germline CDR1 and CDR2 sequences are SGHRS and YFSETQ. CDR3 length equals 13 residues. The CDR3, as DNA: TGCGCCAGCAGCTTGGACCAGGGGCCGTCCCAGTACTTC. Translating gives CASSLDQGPSQYF.